One and the same sample provided the 5 T cell receptor beta chains below, sequenced in a study of spatial heterogeneity in lung cancer. TCRdb itself ran the 5' RACE reads through MiXCR, one entry per CDR3 protein. The sample carries around 120,000 distinct CDR3 sequences, 12% recorded once. The time point: blood at routine non-recurrence follow-up after resection. The sequenced material consisted of unsorted whole RNA from tumor, nontumor lung or frozen PBMC. Sequences were derived from PBMCs, sampled at follow-up. Source of these receptors: a male donor with early-stage non-small cell lung cancer.

This clonotype occurred a few times. This sequence joins TRBV6-2 or TRBV6-3 and TRBJ2-5, with a weak D call TRBD2 (5 bases). V dropped 2 bases and J dropped 5 bases, with 6 bases sitting between them. The CDR3 is made up of 12 amino acids. The V gene's germline CDR1 is MNHEY and CDR2 SVGEGT. In nucleotides, the CDR3 is TGTGCCAGCAGTTACCGGAGGGAGACCCAGTACTTC. Its translation: CASSYRRETQYF.

This clonotype was recorded a few times. The chain employs TRBV27 and TRBJ1-2; 7 bases agree with TRBD1. V shed 5 bases and J 4 bases; nucleotides not matched to a gene: 4. The CDR3 has 13 residues. From germline, CDR1 is MNHEY and CDR2 SMNVEV (reference sequence). CDR3 in amino acids: CASSHDRVYGYTF. CDR3 bases: TGTGCCAGCAGTCATGACAGGGTCTATGGCTACACCTTC.

This clonotype was observed at least ten times. The V gene is TRBV4-1, the J gene TRBJ2-5, with 10 bases aligning to TRBD2. The junction had 22 bases not matched to a gene; V was cut back by 4 bases and J by 5 bases. The CDR3 consists of 20 residues. Germline V gene data show CDR1 as MGHRA and CDR2 as YSYEKL. In nucleotides, the CDR3 is TGCGCCAGCAGCCGTGCGAGGATTGTACCGGGACTAGCGAAAGGGGAGACCCAGTACTTC. Translated: CASSRARIVPGLAKGETQYF.

This clonotype was observed at least ten times. The J gene is TRBJ1-1, the V gene TRBV4-1, with unresolved D. The CDR3 is 21 residues long. Trimming took 2 bases from V and 6 from J, leaving 34 bases between them. Germline CDR1 MGHRA, CDR2 YSYEKL. The DNA for the CDR3 is TGCGCCAGCAGCCAACCTCCCGCCCGTCCCTTGGTCCGGCCCGGCCAATCTGAAGCTTTCTTT. This gives the protein CASSQPPARPLVRPGQSEAFF.

This clonotype turned up a few times. The chain uses TRBV27 and TRBJ2-1; possibly TRBD1 for D (6 bases). V lost 1 base and J lost 6, with 19 bases in between. Germline CDR1 MNHEY, CDR2 SMNVEV (reference sequence). The CDR3 covers 17 residues. The CDR3 bases are TGTGCCAGCAGTTTATGGCAGGGGATCGGGTCCGTCAATGAGCAGTTCTTC. This translates into CASSLWQGIGSVNEQFF.